The subject of this entry is one TCR beta chain. Its matching antigen is unknown. This entry is derived from a study of shared clonotypes between healthy human individuals. Study findings and constraints: Specimens sampled were limited to blood, with tissue repertoires likely differing. Relative to their counterparts shared across all four donors, non-shared clonotypes exhibited diminished generation probabilities. Of the naive CD4 clonotypes, 4% to 5% were shared across a handful of donors.

TCRdb's copy holds only in-frame clones and misses some; the assay was immunoSEQ multiplex PCR. The table records more than 2 million clones, 90% to 96% of them present only once. Nashville, Tennessee was home to all donors, each a Caucasian adult. The CDR3 covers 14 residues. The germline CDR1 and CDR2 sequences are MNHEY and SMNVEV (reference sequence). The J segment lost 3 bases and the V segment lost 4 bases, leaving 5 bases of the junction unmatched. The TCR originated in a man younger than 30 in good health. The sample was naive CD4+ T cells sorted from blood. Subset of the sample: CD45RA+ positively selected. The J gene is TRBJ2-7, the V gene TRBV27; 8 bases are shared with TRBD1. The CDR3 spells CASSSGQGVYEQYF. In DNA, the CDR3 is TGTGCCAGCAGTTCCGGACAGGGCGTCTACGAGCAGTACTTC.